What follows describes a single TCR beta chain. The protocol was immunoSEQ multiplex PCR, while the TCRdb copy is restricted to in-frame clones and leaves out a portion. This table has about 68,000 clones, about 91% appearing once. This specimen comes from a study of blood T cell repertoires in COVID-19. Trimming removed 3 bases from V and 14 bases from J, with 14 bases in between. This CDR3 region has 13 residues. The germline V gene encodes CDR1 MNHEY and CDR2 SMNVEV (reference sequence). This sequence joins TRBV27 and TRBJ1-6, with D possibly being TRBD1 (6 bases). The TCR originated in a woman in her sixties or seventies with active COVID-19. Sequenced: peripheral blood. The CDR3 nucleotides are TGTGCCAGCAGTTTCAGGGGACTAGTCGCCCTCCACTTT. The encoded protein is CASSFRGLVALHF.